This T cell receptor (beta chain) was documented in a study of CD8 T cells in ankylosing spondylitis (TCRdb year 2017). Some background on the complete study: The study profiled T cell receptor beta repertoires in healthy donors and ankylosing spondylitis patients to find disease-linked TCR variants. The full study cohort comprised about 23 ankylosing spondylitis patients and about a hundred healthy donors. Peripheral blood was sampled, and synovial fluid was also collected from ankylosing spondylitis patients.

Sequencing took place on an Illumina HiSeq 2500. TCR beta libraries were prepared by quantitative 5'-RACE with molecular barcodes. The authors' pipeline ran thus. To identify disease-linked TCR variants, a new computational method was used, one built on a probabilistic model of VDJ rearrangement. TCRdb reworked the public reads: Q25 trimming with fastp, MiXCR clone assembly, productive beta chains retained. Rows are combined by CDR3 protein, so each entry shows the most common genes and DNA. V and J calls and clone size were set by TCRdb, not the authors. The sample table shows about 840,000 distinct CDR3 sequences, and 12% are seen once. The ten largest clones take up approximately 0.51% of the sample. This clonotype was observed a few times. There is no known antigen for this receptor. Base qualities are missing; no much larger clone stands one base away. CDR1 KGHSH and CDR2 LQKENI are derived from the germline V gene. V lost 2 bases and J lost 6 bases, and the count of bases not matched to a germline gene is 4. The CDR3 runs 15 amino acids, cysteine and phenylalanine included. Only the CDR3 region is kept as DNA, spanning 45 bases read in frame from base 1.

Beyond this particular receptor, the publication reports: In peripheral blood, the disease-linked clones were found at relatively low frequencies and had a CD8+ phenotype. A TCR beta motif made up of about eight highly homologous amino acid variants appeared to be characteristic of blood from ankylosing spondylitis patients. Some motif variants had previously been reported in the synovial fluid and blood of reactive arthritis patients, which suggests shared mechanisms of disease initiation. According to the report, matched synovial fluid samples from ankylosing spondylitis patients were significantly enriched for the disease-linked clones.

The sequence is built from TRBV18 and TRBJ2-1, and 10 bases in between align with TRBD1. Material for sequencing was blood, either unsorted or a sorted T cell fraction (not recorded which). This receptor was obtained from a male donor with ankylosing spondylitis. The CDR3 here reads CASSPRGQGSNEQFF. The base sequence is TGTGCCAGCTCACCAAGGGGACAGGGGAGCAATGAGCAGTTCTTC.